This entry features one T cell receptor (beta chain) sequence. Its specificity is unknown. The sample belongs to a study of shared clonotypes between healthy human individuals. CDR3 length: 14 amino acids. Trimming removed 6 bases from V and 7 bases from J; junction bases left unmatched: 9. Germline CDR1 reads SQVTM; CDR2 reads ANQGSEA. Findings and limits, study-wide: Naive CD4 clonotype sharing across a few donors was approximately 5%. In having few donors, the study represented limited genetic and exposure-history diversity. The authors expected sequencing depth to affect clonotype sharing among donors.

CD45RO-negative CD8 cells positively selected for CCR7 made up the naive population, which excluded terminally differentiated effector memory CD45RA+ cells. 200 to 250 ng DNA, tens of thousands of T cell genomes, went into each sorted-subset replicate PCR. Clones were read by immunoSEQ multiplex PCR, and TCRdb kept only the in-frame ones, dropping some. The repertoire includes about 2,100,000 clones, roughly 91% of them detected once, and about 1.8% sits in the top ten. The V and J genes are TRBV29-1 and TRBJ2-1; 10 bases line up with TRBD2. This TCR came from a man younger than 35 in good health. Some clones in this sample may be carry-over from other donors' samples. The sequencing input was naive CD8+ T cells from PBMCs. This CDR3 reads CSVSGTSVINEQFF. CDR3 nucleotides: TGCAGCGTGTCCGGGACTAGCGTAATTAATGAGCAGTTCTTC.